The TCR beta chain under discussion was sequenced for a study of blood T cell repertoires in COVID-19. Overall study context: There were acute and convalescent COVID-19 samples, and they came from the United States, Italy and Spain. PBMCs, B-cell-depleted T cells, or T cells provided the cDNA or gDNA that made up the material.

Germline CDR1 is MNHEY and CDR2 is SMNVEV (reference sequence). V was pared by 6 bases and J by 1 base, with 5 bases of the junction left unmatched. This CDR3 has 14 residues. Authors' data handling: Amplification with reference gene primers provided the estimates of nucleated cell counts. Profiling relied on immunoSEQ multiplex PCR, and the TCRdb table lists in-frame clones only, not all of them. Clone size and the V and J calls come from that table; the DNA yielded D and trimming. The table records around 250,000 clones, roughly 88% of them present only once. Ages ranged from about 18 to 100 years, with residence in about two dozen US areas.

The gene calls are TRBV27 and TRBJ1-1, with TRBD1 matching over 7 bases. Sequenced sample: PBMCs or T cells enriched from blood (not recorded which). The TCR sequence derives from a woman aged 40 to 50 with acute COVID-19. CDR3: CASRPRTGNTEAFF. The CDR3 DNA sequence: TGTGCCAGCAGACCTCGGACAGGGAACACTGAAGCTTTCTTT.